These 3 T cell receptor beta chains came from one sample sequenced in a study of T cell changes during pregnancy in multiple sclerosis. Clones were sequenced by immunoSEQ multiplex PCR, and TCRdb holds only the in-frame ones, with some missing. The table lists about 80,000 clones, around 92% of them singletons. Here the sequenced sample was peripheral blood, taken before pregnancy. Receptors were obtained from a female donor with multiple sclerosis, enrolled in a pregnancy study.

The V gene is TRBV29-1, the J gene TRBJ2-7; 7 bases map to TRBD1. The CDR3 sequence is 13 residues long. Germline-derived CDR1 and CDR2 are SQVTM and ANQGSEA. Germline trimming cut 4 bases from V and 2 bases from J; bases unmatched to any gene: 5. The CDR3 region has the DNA TGCAGCGTTGCCGGACAGGTAACCTACGAGCAGTACTTC. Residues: CSVAGQVTYEQYF.

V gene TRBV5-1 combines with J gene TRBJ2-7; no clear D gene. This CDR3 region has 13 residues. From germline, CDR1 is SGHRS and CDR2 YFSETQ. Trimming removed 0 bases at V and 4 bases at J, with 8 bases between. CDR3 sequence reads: CASSLERLYEQYF. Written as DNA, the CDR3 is TGCGCCAGCAGCTTGGAGAGGTTATACGAGCAGTACTTC.

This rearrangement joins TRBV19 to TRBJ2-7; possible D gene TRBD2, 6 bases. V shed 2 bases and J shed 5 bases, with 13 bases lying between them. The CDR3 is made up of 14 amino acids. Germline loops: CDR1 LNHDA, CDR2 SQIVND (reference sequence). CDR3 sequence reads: CASSIRLALHEQYF. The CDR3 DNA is TGTGCCAGTAGTATACGGCTAGCGCTCCACGAGCAGTACTTC.